These 21 T cell receptor beta chains were sequenced from one sample in a study of graft-versus-host responses after intestinal transplantation. The table came from immunoSEQ multiplex PCR; TCRdb's copy has only in-frame clones and leaves some out. The sample contains about 97,000 clones, 92% of which appear only once. These receptors' antigens are unknown. Source: unstimulated CD8+ T cells sorted from spleen or lymph node cells, taken before transplant. The receptors shown here come from a human donor who was the organ donor for an intestinal transplant.

The chain links TRBV7-3 to TRBJ2-7, with D possibly being TRBD2 (6 bases). The CDR3 runs 16 residues. V was clipped by 3 bases and J by 0 bases, with 15 bases between them. Germline CDR1 SGHTA, CDR2 FQGTGA. DNA for the CDR3: TGTGCCAGCAGCTTTGGGCCCGCGGGGAGCTCCTACGAGCAGTACTTC. Protein product: CASSFGPAGSSYEQYF.

The genes are TRBV19 and TRBJ1-2; TRBD1 matches at 10 bases. CDR1 is LNHDA, CDR2 SQIVND, per germline (reference sequence). This CDR3 contains 13 residues. V lost 3 bases, J lost 8 bases, and 3 bases stayed unmatched. CDR3 loop: CASSIGTGDGYTF. DNA of the CDR3: TGTGCCAGTAGTATCGGGACAGGGGACGGCTACACCTTC.

The chain employs TRBV27 and TRBJ1-2; the match to TRBD1 covers 7 bases. The germline V gene has CDR1 MNHEY and CDR2 SMNVEV (reference sequence). This CDR3 is 15 amino acids long. The trim removed 5 bases at V and 3 bases at J, leaving 9 bases unmatched. The CDR3 DNA follows: TGTGCCAGCAGTCCAGACAGGGCGAGGTACTATGGCTACACCTTC. Translation gives CASSPDRARYYGYTF.

The genes are TRBV7-9 and TRBJ2-1; TRBD1 is a possible D gene (5 bases). V was cut by 1 base and J by 0 bases, with 13 bases left in between. CDR1 and CDR2 (germline): SEHNR, FQNEAQ (reference sequence). CDR3 length: 17 residues. CDR3 sequence reads: CASSLVLGASSYNEQFF. CDR3 sequence (DNA): TGTGCCAGCAGCTTAGTTCTAGGGGCTAGCTCCTACAATGAGCAGTTCTTC.

V is TRBV28 and J is TRBJ2-1, with 8 nucleotides matching TRBD2. CDR3 length equals 17 residues. V lost 7 bases, J lost 5 bases, and 16 bases stayed unmatched. Germline lookup yields CDR1 MDHEN and CDR2 SYDVKM. For the CDR3, the DNA is TGTGCCAGCATTGGATTAGCGGGAATACCCCGCAACAATGAGCAGTTCTTC. The encoded protein is CASIGLAGIPRNNEQFF.

J is TRBJ1-2 and V is TRBV27; D perhaps matches TRBD1 (5 bases). Germline loops: CDR1 MNHEY, CDR2 SMNVEV (reference sequence). The CDR3 spans 14 residues. Deletions cut 5 bases from V and 4 bases from J, with 14 bases between. The CDR3 bases are TGTGCCAGCAGTCAGGGTTTGGGAGGCTATGGCTACACCTTC. Translation: CASSQGLGGYGYTF.

Only one count was recorded for this clone. This sequence joins TRBV7-3 and TRBJ2-3, with 7 positions matching TRBD2. Germline CDR1 reads SGHTA; CDR2 reads FQGTGA. After removal of 5 bases from V and 7 bases from J, the junction contained 12 bases not matched to a gene. The length of the CDR3 is 15 residues. CDR3 DNA sequence: TGTGCCAGCAGCCCAAGCGGGGCGGAGATGTATACGCAGTATTTT. Translated: CASSPSGAEMYTQYF. Looking up the rest from reference TRBV7-3 and TRBJ2-3 gives the full variable domain: GAGVSQTPSNKVTEKGKYVELRCDPISGHTALYWYRQSLGQGPEFLIYFQGTGAADDSGLPNDRFFAVRPEGSVSTLKIQRTERGDSAVYLCASSPSGAEMYTQYFGPGTRLTVL.

The V call is TRBV7-8, the J call TRBJ2-7, with 8 nucleotides matching TRBD2. Germline CDR1 and CDR2: SGHVS and FQNEAQ. This CDR3 has 16 residues. Trimming at V came to 2 bases and at J to 5 bases, leaving 11 bases not matched to a gene. CDR3 nucleotide sequence: TGTGCCAGCAGCTTAACTAGCGGTCATACTCCCCACGAGCAGTACTTC. It yields the protein CASSLTSGHTPHEQYF. The whole variable domain, remainder taken from reference TRBV7-8 and TRBJ2-7, is GAGVSQSPRYKVAKRGQDVALRCDPISGHVSLFWYQQALGQGPEFLTYFQNEAQLDKSGLPSDRFFAERPEGSVSTLKIQRTQQEDSAVYLCASSLTSGHTPHEQYFGPGTRLTVT.

The CDR3 protein is CASSRWGSSTYEQYF. CDR3 bases: TGTGCCAGCAGCAGGTGGGGCAGTTCCACCTACGAGCAGTACTTC. The chain joins TRBV9 to TRBJ2-7; possible D gene TRBD1, 5 bases. Trimming took 4 bases from V and 2 from J, leaving 16 bases between them. CDR3 length equals 15 residues. CDR1 SGDLS and CDR2 YYNGEE come from the germline V gene.

This clone was found a few times. The genes are TRBV10-3 and TRBJ2-1; 7 bases are a match to TRBD2. This CDR3 has 15 residues. Trimming removed 4 bases from V and 8 bases from J; junction bases left unmatched: 11. Germline values: CDR1 ENHRY, CDR2 SYGVKD. CDR3 DNA: TGTGCCATCAGTGCCGGGACTAATTTTCTCGATGAGCAGTTCTTC. It is translated as CAISAGTNFLDEQFF.

V and J are TRBV27 and TRBJ2-1; TRBD2 might be the D (6 bases). V lost 8 bases, J lost 3 bases, and 11 bases lay in between. CDR3 length: 13 residues. Germline CDR1 and CDR2: MNHEY and SMNVEV (reference sequence). The CDR3 DNA reads TGTGCCAGCGGAACTAGCTTCTACAATGAGCAGTTCTTC. Translated: CASGTSFYNEQFF.

The V and J genes are TRBV2 and TRBJ2-5, with a weak D call TRBD2 (6 bases). The CDR3 runs to 15 residues. CDR1 is SNHLY, CDR2 FYNNEI, per germline. Trimming removed 7 bases from V and 2 bases from J, with 17 bases in between. CDR3 DNA: TGTGCCAGCATCCATTCAGGTGGGGGGCAAGAGACCCAGTACTTC. It codes for CASIHSGGGQETQYF.

The chain recombines TRBV9 with TRBJ2-5, with 13 bases fitting TRBD2. Germline-derived CDR1 and CDR2 are SGDLS and YYNGEE. The CDR3 is made up of 17 amino acids. The V and J ends lost 3 bases and 5 bases, in that order; junction bases with no gene match: 10. CDR3 sequence reads: CASSELAGGLNGETQYF. DNA for the CDR3: TGTGCCAGCAGCGAACTAGCGGGGGGGCTTAATGGGGAGACCCAGTACTTC. The complete variable domain, with remaining parts taken from reference TRBV9 and TRBJ2-5, reads DSGVTQTPKHLITATGQRVTLRCSPRSGDLSVYWYQQSLDQGLQFLIQYYNGEERAKGNILERFSAQQFPDLHSELNLSSLELGDSALYFCASSELAGGLNGETQYFGPGTRLLVL.

This rearrangement joins TRBV6-1 to TRBJ2-1; 9 bases are a match to TRBD2. V trimming: 8 bases; J trimming: 1 base; junction bases outside the gene matches: 6. CDR1 and CDR2 (germline): MNHNS, SASEGT. The CDR3 contains 15 residues. The CDR3 spells CASQIGLASYNEQFF. The CDR3 DNA follows: TGTGCCAGCCAGATCGGACTAGCGTCCTACAATGAGCAGTTCTTC.

V gene TRBV7-9 combines with J gene TRBJ2-1; TRBD2 aligns across 7 bases. V was clipped by 1 base and J by 9 bases; unmatched bases: 6. Germline CDR1 is SEHNR and CDR2 is FQNEAQ (reference sequence). This CDR3 comprises 14 residues. The CDR3 DNA reads TGTGCCAGCAGCTTAGATGCGGGAGCGAGTGAGCAGTTCTTC. This sequence encodes CASSLDAGASEQFF.

This clone has only one observation. CDR3 protein: CASSEERLAGDEQYF. The CDR3, as DNA: TGTGCCAGCAGTGAAGAAAGACTAGCGGGAGACGAGCAGTACTTC. The genes are TRBV6-1 and TRBJ2-7; 12 positions agree with TRBD2. This CDR3 is built from 15 residues. CDR1 is MNHNS and CDR2 is SASEGT in the germline V gene. J was trimmed by 5 bases and V by 1 base; bases with no gene match: 3.

This clone was detected once. The rearrangement joins TRBV9 to TRBJ2-6; TRBD1 matches at 9 bases. The CDR3 consists of 19 residues. Per germline, CDR1 SGDLS and CDR2 YYNGEE. V shed 1 base, J shed 0 bases, and the junction held 8 bases outside the gene matches. The CDR3 region is CASSVNRGTGISGANVLTF. The CDR3 bases are TGTGCCAGCAGCGTAAATAGGGGGACAGGGATCTCTGGGGCCAACGTCCTGACTTTC.

Comment on this clone: The limits of the CDR3 on the DNA are not certain, so only TCRdb's listed CDR3 is given. The chain links TRBV7-9 to TRBJ2-1; the D segment call TRBD2 is taken from the table without a DNA check. Germline lookup yields CDR1 SEHNR and CDR2 FQNEAQ (reference sequence). Counting both end residues, the CDR3 totals 19 amino acids. The CDR3 protein is CASSSAGTRGVGPGNEQFF.

This clone is a singleton in its sample. The J gene is TRBJ1-1, the V gene TRBV25-1, with D possibly being TRBD1 (6 bases). This CDR3 spans 12 amino acids. Trimming left V 6 bases short and J 11 bases short, with 16 bases between. The germline V gene has CDR1 MGHDK and CDR2 SYGVNS. The CDR3 nucleotides are TGTGCCAGCAGCCCGACAGGTGGGGTCGCTTTCTTT. Amino acid sequence: CASSPTGGVAFF.

V and J are TRBV9 and TRBJ1-1, with TRBD1 matching over 10 bases. V shed 0 bases and J 4 bases; nucleotides not matched to a gene: 6. The CDR3 is made up of 16 amino acids. The germline CDR1 and CDR2 sequences are SGDLS and YYNGEE. CDR3 residues: CASSVVGTGDGTEAFF. The CDR3 region has the DNA TGTGCCAGCAGCGTAGTGGGGACAGGGGATGGCACTGAAGCTTTCTTT.

The CDR3 nucleotides are TGTGCCAGCAGCTTCTTAGGGGTGCAAGATACGCAGTATTTT. Amino acids: CASSFLGVQDTQYF. This rearrangement joins TRBV5-6 to TRBJ2-3, with D possibly TRBD1 on 5 matching bases. The CDR3 loop spans 14 amino acids. Germline CDR1 SGHDT, CDR2 YYEEEE. The V end lost 2 bases, the J end lost 5 bases, and 12 bases lay between the germline ends.